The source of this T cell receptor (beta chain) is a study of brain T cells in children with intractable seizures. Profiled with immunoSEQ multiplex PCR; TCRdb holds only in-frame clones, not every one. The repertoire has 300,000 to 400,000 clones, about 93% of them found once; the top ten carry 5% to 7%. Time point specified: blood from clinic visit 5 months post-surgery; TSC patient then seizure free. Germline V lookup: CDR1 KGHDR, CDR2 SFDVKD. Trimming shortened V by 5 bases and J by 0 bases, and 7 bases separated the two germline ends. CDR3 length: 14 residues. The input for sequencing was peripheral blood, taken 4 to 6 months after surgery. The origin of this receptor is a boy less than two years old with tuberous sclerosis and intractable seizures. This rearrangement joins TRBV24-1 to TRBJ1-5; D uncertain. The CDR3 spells CATSAGDSNQPQHF. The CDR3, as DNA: TGTGCCACCAGTGCGGGAGATAGCAATCAGCCCCAGCATTTT.